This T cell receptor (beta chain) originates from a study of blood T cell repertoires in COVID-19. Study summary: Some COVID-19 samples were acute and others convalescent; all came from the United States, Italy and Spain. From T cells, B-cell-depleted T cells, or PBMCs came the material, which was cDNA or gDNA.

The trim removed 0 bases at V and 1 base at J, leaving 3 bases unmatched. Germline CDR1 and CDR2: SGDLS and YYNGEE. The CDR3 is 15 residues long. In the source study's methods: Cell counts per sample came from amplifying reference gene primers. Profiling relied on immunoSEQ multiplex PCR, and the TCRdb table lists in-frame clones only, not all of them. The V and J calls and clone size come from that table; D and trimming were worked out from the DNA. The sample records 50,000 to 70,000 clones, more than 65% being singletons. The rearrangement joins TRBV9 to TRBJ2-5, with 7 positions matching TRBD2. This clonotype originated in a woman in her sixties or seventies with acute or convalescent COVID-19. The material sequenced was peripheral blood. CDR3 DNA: TGTGCCAGCAGCGTAGGGGGGAGGGTCCAAGAGACCCAGTACTTC. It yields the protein CASSVGGRVQETQYF.